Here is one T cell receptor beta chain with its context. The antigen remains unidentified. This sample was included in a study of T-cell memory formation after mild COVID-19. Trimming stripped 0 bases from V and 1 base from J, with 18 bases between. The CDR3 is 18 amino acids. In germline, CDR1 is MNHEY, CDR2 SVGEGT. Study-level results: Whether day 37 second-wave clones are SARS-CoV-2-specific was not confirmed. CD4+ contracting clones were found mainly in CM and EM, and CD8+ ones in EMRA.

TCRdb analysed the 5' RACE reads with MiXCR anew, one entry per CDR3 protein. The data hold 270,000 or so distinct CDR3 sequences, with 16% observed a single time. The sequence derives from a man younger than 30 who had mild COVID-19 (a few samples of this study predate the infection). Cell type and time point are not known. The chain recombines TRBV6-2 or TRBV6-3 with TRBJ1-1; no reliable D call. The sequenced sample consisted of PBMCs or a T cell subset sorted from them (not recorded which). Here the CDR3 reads CASSYSLSIPRENTEAFF. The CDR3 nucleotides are TGTGCCAGCAGTTACTCGTTGAGTATCCCGCGGGAGAACACTGAAGCTTTCTTT.